This T cell receptor (beta chain) was profiled in a study of T cell repertoires in cytomegalovirus infection. TCRdb re-called the reads with MiXCR, one entry per CDR3 protein. The sample yields roughly 230,000 distinct CDR3 sequences, over 15% seen once. There are a few counts of this clonotype. Specimen: CD8+ T cells from PBMCs. The clonotype originates from a human donor in good health (CMV status not recorded). Some clones in this sample may be carry-over from other donors' samples.

In nucleotides, the CDR3 is TGTGCCAGCAGTCCTACTCCCGGGACTAATCGCACAGATACGCAGTATTTT. Its protein product is CASSPTPGTNRTDTQYF. The chain couples TRBV12-3 or TRBV12-4 to TRBJ2-3, with TRBD2 identical over 7 bases. The CDR3 is made up of 17 amino acids. The V gene end was trimmed by 5 bases and the J gene end by 1 base; junction bases not matched to a gene: 12.